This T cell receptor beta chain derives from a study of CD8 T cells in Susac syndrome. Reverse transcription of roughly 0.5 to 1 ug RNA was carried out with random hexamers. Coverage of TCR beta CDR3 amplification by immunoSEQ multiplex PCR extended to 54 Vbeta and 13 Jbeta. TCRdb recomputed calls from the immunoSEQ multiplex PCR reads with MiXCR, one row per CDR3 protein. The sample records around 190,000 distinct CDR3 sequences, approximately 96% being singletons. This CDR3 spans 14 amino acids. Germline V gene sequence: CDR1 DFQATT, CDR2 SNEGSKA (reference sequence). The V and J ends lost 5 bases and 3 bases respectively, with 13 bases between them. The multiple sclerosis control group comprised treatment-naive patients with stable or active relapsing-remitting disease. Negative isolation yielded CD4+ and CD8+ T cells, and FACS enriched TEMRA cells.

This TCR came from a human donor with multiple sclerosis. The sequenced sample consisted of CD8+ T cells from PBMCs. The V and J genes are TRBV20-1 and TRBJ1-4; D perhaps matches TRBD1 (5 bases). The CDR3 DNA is TGCAGTGCTGGCCCGACAGAGGCTAATGAAAAACTGTTTTTT. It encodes CSAGPTEANEKLFF.